This paragraph reports one T cell receptor (beta chain). Its antigen is undetermined. These data come from a study of cytomegalovirus exposure and HLA in healthy donors. The PCR used 60 Vbeta and 13 Jbeta primers. Assay: immunoSEQ multiplex PCR; the TCRdb copy retains only in-frame clones and omits some. The sample has 80,000 to 100,000 clones; around 66% are singletons. Trimming took 8 bases from V and 4 from J; bases not matched to a gene: 14. The CDR3 runs to 15 residues. Germline V CDR1 and CDR2: MGHDK, SYGVNS. Study-wide results and caveats: Sequencing had likely introduced a cluster of highly shared sequence variants as an artifact. It was about 150 TCR beta chains that were listed as cytomegalovirus-associated. There were some public TCRs occurring in many donors, but most TCR sequences were rare.

The specimen was PBMCs. This chain connects TRBV25-1 to TRBJ2-7; the match to TRBD1 covers 7 bases. The clonotype comes from a woman in her thirties or forties in good health and CMV-seropositive. The CDR3 DNA reads TGTGCCAGCCGGGATGACAGGGTGGTTGAATACGAGCAGTACTTC. It translates to CASRDDRVVEYEQYF.